This TCR beta chain was obtained from a study of blood T cell repertoires in COVID-19 (dated by TCRdb to about 2020). Study-level background: Collaborator samples came from the United States, Italy and Spain and covered acute and convalescent phases of COVID-19. A freely available public database, intended as a resource for researchers studying the immune response to SARS-CoV-2, is where the repertoires were released. The samples were drawn from the first 160 participants of the ongoing ImmuneRACE study and from 1,254 subjects provided by 6 global collaborators. Where HLA class I and class II types were available, the types were taken from metadata supplied by the sample provider, not from assay-based typing. The sample metadata nearly always contained a de-identified subject ID, COVID-19 status, age in years and sex. The material from the prospective study consisted of cDNA or gDNA derived from T cells, B-cell-depleted T cells, or PBMCs. Subjects who had been exposed to COVID-19, were actively infected with it, or had recovered from it provided the deeply sampled blood TCRbeta repertoires that made up the dataset.

As regards this clone: Its antigen specificity is not known. No per-base quality is available; no much larger clone lies one base away.

At one collaborating source in Seattle, patients were enrolled during active infection and were followed longitudinally through the course of disease. Each collaborating institution followed its own protocols to collect whole blood in K2EDTA tubes. For TCRbeta analysis, collaborators shipped samples in one of three forms: frozen whole blood, isolated PBMCs, or DNA extracted from either of those sample types. The CDR3 goes from the cysteine to the phenylalanine over 17 residues. CDR3 DNA only is kept here, 51 bases in frame from base 1. The germline V gene (reference sequence) gives CDR1 as SEHNR and CDR2 as FQNEAQ. Here V drops 0 bases and J drops 4 bases, and the junction holds 10 bases not matched to any gene. Broad study findings and their caveats: The quantity of clinical and demographic metadata differed by source and by participant and was supplied without curation.

TCRbeta CDR3 regions were amplified from genomic DNA by means of the immunoSEQ Assay, a bias-controlled multiplex PCR. Processing in the source paper ran as follows. The number of nucleated cells in each sample was estimated from the amplification of reference gene primers within the assay. To quantify the absolute abundance of each unique TCRbeta CDR3 rearrangement, sequence reads were collapsed and filtered. For each sample, productive Simpson clonality was calculated as the square root of Simpson's diversity index across productive rearrangements. TCRdb provides this immuneACCESS table in a form limited to in-frame rearrangements. Some clones are lacking; in checked studies, under half of them reflect an unresolved V gene, and why the rest are absent is not known. That table gives V, J and clone size, and the DNA gave D and trimming. In all, the sample holds around 440,000 clones, and more than 70% of those were seen once. Of the sample, roughly 12% falls within the top ten clones.

The receptor's source is a woman between 50 and 59 years old with COVID-19, enrolled during active disease. The chain is encoded by TRBV7-9 joined to TRBJ1-2, with 8 bases matching TRBD1. Sequencing was done on a sample of peripheral blood. The DNA is as follows: TGTGCCAGCAGCTTAGCCCTACTGACAGGGGATCCCTATGGCTACACCTTC. It translates to CASSLALLTGDPYGYTF.